This T cell receptor (beta chain) was documented in a study of T cells in Graves' hyperthyroidism and ophthalmopathy. Overall study results and limits: Ophthalmopathy was model-predicted a median roughly 6.3 months pre-onset. Most clonotypes expanded in the thyroid (above 0.001) were also present in blood.

From RNA transcripts, TCR beta CDR3 regions were amplified. When the TCR CDR3 underwent first-round RT-PCR, the HTBI primer set was used. TCRdb reprocessed the multiplex PCR reads with MiXCR, giving one entry per CDR3 protein. The sample lists around 400,000 distinct CDR3 sequences, approximately 14% occurring once. The CDR3 consists of 14 residues. The V end lost 7 bases, the J end lost 0 bases, and 10 bases lay between the germline ends. Germline assignment: CDR1 LNHDA and CDR2 SQIVND (reference sequence). Details on this clonotype: Its specificity is unknown.

The gene calls are TRBV19 and TRBJ2-1; D not resolved. This sequence was found in a woman younger than 30 with Graves' hyperthyroidism that later progressed to Graves' ophthalmopathy. The sample comprised blood. The CDR3 sequence is CASNTLSSYNEQFF. CDR3 coding DNA: TGTGCCAGTAACACATTGAGCTCCTACAATGAGCAGTTCTTC.